This TCR beta chain was retrieved from a study of shared clonotypes between healthy human individuals. As for the study in general: Ranging from 18 to 49 in age, donors were two women and three men.

Sequenced by immunoSEQ multiplex PCR; TCRdb stores in-frame clones only, minus some. Of 950,000 to 1,300,000 clones in the sample, about 80% were seen once. Germline trimming cut 5 bases from V and 2 bases from J; bases unmatched to any gene: 5. The CDR3 is made up of 15 amino acids. Per germline, CDR1 SGHVS and CDR2 FNYEAQ. Adult donors, all healthy and HIV-negative, had no recent acute infections or vaccinations. The clonotype comes from a man aged 18 to 29 in good health. Source material: memory CD4+ T cells sorted from blood. Subset here: CD45RA-negative fraction. The chain links TRBV7-6 to TRBJ2-3; 9 bases are a match to TRBD1. CDR3 residues: CASSQTGGDTDTQYF. DNA of the CDR3: TGTGCCAGCAGCCAGACAGGGGGGGACACAGATACGCAGTATTTT. The whole variable domain, remainder taken from reference TRBV7-6 and TRBJ2-3, is GAGVSQSPRYKVTKRGQDVALRCDPISGHVSLYWYRQALGQGPEFLTYFNYEAQQDKSGLPNDRFSAERPEGSISTLTIQRTEQRDSAMYRCASSQTGGDTDTQYFGPGTRLTVL.